This T cell receptor beta chain was identified during a study of blood T cells in healthy people across ages. Findings of the study overall: Conclusively comparing naive with antigen-experienced cells was impossible with unsorted PBMCs. The recorded TCR beta diversity per million T cells decreased in a roughly linear manner with age.

CDR1 and CDR2 (germline): SGHRS, YFSETQ. The CDR3 runs to 15 residues. V was trimmed by 0 bases and J by 2 bases, leaving 11 bases between them. Combining a sample-barcoded 5' primer with a J-beta primer mix, a second PCR ran for roughly 6 to 12 cycles. Every molecule of cDNA carried a tag from a template-switch adaptor with 12 random nucleotides. TCRdb re-analysed the 5' RACE reads in MiXCR, keeping a single row per CDR3 protein. Of approximately 1.5 million distinct CDR3 sequences listed, roughly 30% are singletons. Concerning this clonotype: Its antigen is currently unknown.

The chain combines TRBV5-1 with TRBJ1-2; perhaps TRBD1 as D (6 bases). Sequenced material: blood. This receptor was obtained from a woman aged 30 to 39 in good health. DNA of the CDR3: TGCGCCAGCAGCTTGGGGCAGGGGAACAACTATGGCTACACCTTC. This encodes CASSLGQGNNYGYTF.